Listed below are T cell receptor beta chains from one sample, sequenced in a study of T cells in Graves' hyperthyroidism and ophthalmopathy. In TCRdb, the multiplex PCR reads were re-called with MiXCR into one record per CDR3 protein. The table has some 400,000 distinct CDR3 sequences, about a fifth seen once; the top ten hold around 3.6%. Sequencing used blood. The receptors were gathered from a woman in her late teens or twenties with Graves' hyperthyroidism. The CDR3 runs from the conserved cysteine through the conserved F or W. D genes are given only for firm matches. Clone size appears in some rows only: once, few, many, or a class for an expanded clone.

cdr3_length d_call clone_size j_call v_call cdr3_nt cdr3_aa
13 NA many TRBJ1-5 TRBV15 TGTGCCACCAGCGCCAATTATGCGGGGCCCCAGCATTTT CATSANYAGPQHF
16 NA many TRBJ1-1 TRBV15 TGTGCCACCAGCAGAGACTTGCCTCGGGGTGATCGTCGAGCTTTCTTT CATSRDLPRGDRRAFF
15 NA many TRBJ1-3 TRBV12-3/TRBV12-4 TGTGCCAGCAATCCGACAGGACGCTCTGGAAACACCATATATTTT CASNPTGRSGNTIYF
13 NA many TRBJ2-2 TRBV6-5 TGTGCCAGCAGTTACGGAGACACCGGGGAGCTGTTTTTT CASSYGDTGELFF
13 NA many TRBJ1-1 TRBV6-1 TGTGCCAGCCAAGAAAGGGTGAACACTGAAGCTTTCTTT CASQERVNTEAFF
15 NA NA TRBJ1-1 TRBV12-3/TRBV12-4 TGTGCCAGCAGCACCCCTGGGGGCGGGAACACTGAAGCTTTCTTT CASSTPGGGNTEAFF
13 NA many TRBJ1-1 TRBV20-1 TGCAGTGCTAGCGGTCAGGGCCCCACTGAAGCTTTCTTT CSASGQGPTEAFF
17 NA many TRBJ1-2 TRBV6-2/TRBV6-3 TGTGCCAGCAGCCCCCGGGGCAGGAGCCACGCTAACTATGGCTACACCTTC CASSPRGRSHANYGYTF
14 NA many TRBJ1-5 TRBV12-3/TRBV12-4 TGTGCCAGCAGCCTAGGCAGTGAGGGTCAGCCCCAGCATTTT CASSLGSEGQPQHF
15 TRBD1 many TRBJ1-2 TRBV12-3/TRBV12-4 TGTGCCAGCAGTGAAGGACAGGGGGCGCGTGGCGGCTACACCTTC CASSEGQGARGGYTF
12 NA many TRBJ2-7 TRBV20-1 TGCAGTGCTAGTACGGGGAACTACGAGCAGTACTTC CSASTGNYEQYF
13 TRBD1 NA TRBJ1-2 TRBV6-5 TGTGCCAGCAGTAACGACAGGGGCTATGGCTACACCTTC CASSNDRGYGYTF
13 NA many TRBJ2-7 TRBV20-1 TGCAGTGCCCCAGGCCCGCTTACTTACGAGCAGTACTTC CSAPGPLTYEQYF
13 NA NA TRBJ1-1 TRBV5-1 TGCGTCAGCAGCTATGGACCCCACACTGAAGCTTTCTTT CVSSYGPHTEAFF
15 TRBD1 many TRBJ1-5 TRBV15 TGTGCCACCAGCCCACGACAGGGCCCCAATCAGCCCCAGCATTTT CATSPRQGPNQPQHF
14 NA NA TRBJ2-7 TRBV29-1 TGCAGCGCCCAAGGGAGGGGGGACCACTACGAGCAGTACTTC CSAQGRGDHYEQYF
16 TRBD1 NA TRBJ2-2 TRBV12-3/TRBV12-4 TGTGCCAGCAGTGTCCGGGACAGGGGTGGAACCGGGGAGCTGTTTTTT CASSVRDRGGTGELFF
13 NA NA TRBJ1-1 TRBV5-1 TGCGCCAGCAGCTTGGATACCGGCCCTGAAGCTTTCTTT CASSLDTGPEAFF
12 NA many TRBJ1-2 TRBV12-3/TRBV12-4 TGTGCCTGCCGGACAAATGCCTATGGCTACACCTTC CACRTNAYGYTF
14 NA many TRBJ1-1 TRBV27 TGTGCCAGCAGCACACCAAGTTCGAGGGGGTGGGCTTTCTTT CASSTPSSRGWAFF
15 NA many TRBJ1-3 TRBV5-1 TGCGCCAGCAGCTTGAAGGAGGACAGTGGAGCCACCATATATTTT CASSLKEDSGATIYF
16 TRBD1 NA TRBJ2-1 TRBV12-3/TRBV12-4 TGTGCCAGCAGTTTTGGGACAGGGGGTCCCTACTATGAGCAGTTCTTC CASSFGTGGPYYEQFF